The 26 T cell receptor beta chains given below trace back to one sample, sequenced in a study of cytomegalovirus exposure and HLA in healthy donors. Profiled with immunoSEQ multiplex PCR; TCRdb holds only in-frame clones, not every one. The repertoire holds roughly 140,000 clones, with approximately 91% as singletons. Material for sequencing was PBMCs. The receptor set was obtained from a woman aged 18-30 years in good health and CMV-seropositive.

The chain joins TRBV6-1 to TRBJ1-2; D might be TRBD1 (5 bases). V was pared by 5 bases and J by 4 bases, with 8 bases between. The CDR3 consists of 12 residues. Germline V gene sequence: CDR1 MNHNS, CDR2 SASEGT. CDR3 nucleotide sequence: TGTGCCAGCAGTCCCGGGGGCTATGGCTACACCTTC. It encodes CASSPGGYGYTF.

This clone was seen just once. The chain uses TRBV13 and TRBJ2-2; 12 bases are a match to TRBD2. The CDR3 is 18 residues long. In germline, CDR1 is PRHDT, CDR2 FYEKMQ (reference sequence). The trim removed 5 bases at V and 1 base at J, leaving 8 bases unmatched. CDR3 in amino acids: CASSKGLAGLKNTGELFF. DNA of the CDR3: TGTGCCAGCAGCAAGGGACTAGCGGGTTTAAAGAACACCGGGGAGCTGTTTTTT.

This chain joins TRBV28 and TRBJ2-5; D perhaps matches TRBD2 (6 bases). V was cut by 2 bases and J by 7 bases, with 14 bases left in between. CDR1 and CDR2 (germline): MDHEN, SYDVKM. The CDR3 has 14 residues. CDR3 sequence: CASSLGGLGGTQYF. DNA for the CDR3: TGTGCCAGCAGTTTAGGGGGACTGGGAGGGACCCAGTACTTC.

J is TRBJ1-2 and V is TRBV30; maybe TRBD1 (6 bases). Germline-derived CDR1 and CDR2 are GTSNPN and SVGIG (reference sequence). This CDR3 is 13 amino acids long. The ends were cut back, 1 base at V and 8 bases at J, with 14 bases in the middle. CDR3 residues: CAWSASGVVGYTF. The CDR3 nucleotides are TGTGCCTGGAGTGCCTCAGGGGTCGTCGGCTACACCTTC.

The V and J genes are TRBV27 and TRBJ2-7; D may be TRBD1 (7 bases). V was trimmed by 6 bases and J by 2 bases, leaving 11 bases between them. The CDR3 totals 13 residues. Germline V CDR1 and CDR2: MNHEY, SMNVEV (reference sequence). The DNA of the CDR3 is TGTGCCAGCAGGGGGGGACAGCCCTACGAGCAGTACTTC. Translated, it gives CASRGGQPYEQYF.

In DNA form, the CDR3 reads TGTGCCAGCAGTCCGGTCCAGGTCCACAATGAGCAGTTCTTC. Residues: CASSPVQVHNEQFF. The chain recombines TRBV6-1 with TRBJ2-1; no firm D call. This CDR3 is built from 14 residues. Germline V gene data show CDR1 as MNHNS and CDR2 as SASEGT. Trimming cost V 5 bases and J 5 bases, with 13 bases left between them.

The CDR3: CASSSGQEGYGYTF. The CDR3 nucleotides are TGCGCCAGCAGCTCGGGACAGGAAGGTTATGGCTACACCTTC. The chain couples TRBV5-1 to TRBJ1-2; TRBD1 agrees at 8 bases. The V and J ends lost 3 bases and 5 bases, in that order; junction bases with no gene match: 6. Germline loops: CDR1 SGHRS, CDR2 YFSETQ. This CDR3 spans 14 amino acids.

V gene TRBV7-6 combines with J gene TRBJ1-5; D perhaps matches TRBD1 (6 bases). V was shortened by 5 bases and J by 7 bases, with 15 bases between the two germline ends. CDR3 size: 14 residues. Germline loops: CDR1 SGHVS, CDR2 FNYEAQ. DNA for the CDR3: TGTGCCAGCAGCCTGACCTGGGACACCCAGCCCCAGCATTTT. This gives the protein CASSLTWDTQPQHF.

The chain employs TRBV2 and TRBJ1-2, with a weak D call TRBD1 (5 bases). Germline assignment: CDR1 SNHLY and CDR2 FYNNEI. With 9 bases removed from V and 0 bases from J, the gap between germline ends came to 11 bases. This CDR3 comprises 13 residues. CDR3 sequence: CARLDKTNYGYTF. CDR3 coding DNA: TGTGCCAGATTGGACAAAACTAACTATGGCTACACCTTC.

The chain has TRBV28 and TRBJ1-2; 8 positions agree with TRBD1. Germline-derived CDR1 and CDR2 are MDHEN and SYDVKM. This CDR3 is 13 amino acids long. The J segment lost 7 bases and the V segment lost 6 bases, leaving 7 bases of the junction unmatched. The CDR3 coding sequence is TGTGCCAGCAGGAACGACAGGGGTGTTGGCTACACCTTC. It translates to CASRNDRGVGYTF.

This clone was seen a handful of times. The chain uses TRBV6-1 and TRBJ2-3; the match to TRBD2 covers 9 bases. This CDR3 has 16 residues. Trimming cost V 0 bases and J 2 bases; bases outside gene matches: 3. Germline CDR1 and CDR2: MNHNS and SASEGT. The CDR3 coding sequence is TGTGCCAGCAGTGAAGCGCTAGCGGGACACACAGATACGCAGTATTTT. Translated: CASSEALAGHTDTQYF.

The V and J genes are TRBV11-2 and TRBJ1-2; tentatively, D is TRBD1 (5 bases). This CDR3 comprises 14 residues. V was cut by 0 bases and J by 7 bases, with 12 bases left in between. Germline V gene lookup returns CDR1 SGHAT and CDR2 FQNNGV. The CDR3 spells CASSLDRGSGGYTF. The CDR3, as DNA: TGTGCCAGCAGCTTAGATCGGGGGAGCGGTGGCTACACCTTC. Full variable domain (outside the CDR3, taken from reference TRBV11-2 and TRBJ1-2): EAGVAQSPRYKIIEKRQSVAFWCNPISGHATLYWYQQILGQGPKLLIQFQNNGVVDDSQLPKDRFSAERLKGVDSTLKIQPAKLEDSAVYLCASSLDRGSGGYTFGSGTRLTVV.

The chain carries TRBV28 and TRBJ2-1, with D hard to call. This CDR3 is built from 13 residues. Looked up from germline, CDR1 is MDHEN and CDR2 is SYDVKM. V lost 1 base and J 6 bases, leaving 7 bases between the germline ends. The CDR3 DNA follows: TGTGCCAGCAGTTTATCCCCTCTCAATGAGCAGTTCTTC. Amino acids: CASSLSPLNEQFF.

The chain recombines TRBV2 with TRBJ2-7; D is unresolved. Germline-derived CDR1 and CDR2 are SNHLY and FYNNEI. Trimming removed 7 bases at V and 4 bases at J, with 14 bases between. This CDR3 comprises 13 residues. In DNA, the CDR3 is TGTGCCAGCACCGCTGCCGGAGTTTACGAGCAGTACTTC. Translated, it gives CASTAAGVYEQYF.

The rearrangement links TRBV6-1 to TRBJ2-1; 8 nucleotides line up with TRBD2. After removal of 5 bases from V and 1 base from J, the junction contained 4 bases not matched to a gene. Germline values: CDR1 MNHNS, CDR2 SASEGT. This CDR3 spans 15 amino acids. The CDR3 loop reads CASSRGTSSYNEQFF. The CDR3 region has the DNA TGTGCCAGCAGTCGTGGGACTAGTTCCTACAATGAGCAGTTCTTC.

V and J are TRBV9 and TRBJ1-2, with 8 bases that match TRBD1. V trimming: 0 bases; J trimming: 7 bases; junction bases outside the gene matches: 8. The CDR3 sequence is 15 residues long. Germline CDR1 is SGDLS and CDR2 is YYNGEE. The CDR3 DNA reads as TGTGCCAGCAGCGTAGAACAGACAGGGGCGGGTGGCTACACCTTC. Translating it yields CASSVEQTGAGGYTF.

The J gene is TRBJ2-3, the V gene TRBV7-9, with a tentative D call TRBD2 (6 bases). Germline V CDR1 and CDR2: SEHNR, FQNEAQ (reference sequence). V gave up 6 bases and J gave up 2 bases, with 24 bases separating them. CDR3 length: 18 amino acids. The CDR3 DNA sequence: TGTGCCAGCAGGCCAGGCCTAGCGAAATTGGGATACACAGATACGCAGTATTTT. Translation gives CASRPGLAKLGYTDTQYF.

The chain recombines TRBV9 with TRBJ2-3; tentative D call: TRBD2 (5 bases). This CDR3 comprises 15 residues. The germline gives CDR1 SGDLS, CDR2 YYNGEE. Trimming shortened V by 0 bases and J by 6 bases, and 14 bases separated the two germline ends. The CDR3 nucleotides read TGTGCCAGCAGCGTAGAAGGACTCCGGCTGGATACGCAGTATTTT. Amino acids: CASSVEGLRLDTQYF.

The V gene is TRBV14, the J gene TRBJ1-2; TRBD1 might be the D (6 bases). CDR3 length: 15 amino acids. Germline V lookup: CDR1 SGHDN, CDR2 FVKESK. The V gene lost 4 bases and the J gene lost 4 bases, with 16 bases spanning the gap. CDR3: CASSPQGGGSYGYTF. The CDR3 coding sequence is TGTGCCAGCAGCCCCCAAGGGGGTGGTAGCTATGGCTACACCTTC.

The rearrangement links TRBV7-9 to TRBJ2-3, with TRBD2 matching 10 bases. Germline V gene data show CDR1 as SEHNR and CDR2 as FQNEAQ (reference sequence). This CDR3 comprises 16 residues. V was clipped by 2 bases and J by 4 bases; unmatched bases: 6. CDR3 DNA sequence: TGTGCCAGCAGCTTAAACCTAGCGGGAGACCCAGATACGCAGTATTTT. This gives the protein CASSLNLAGDPDTQYF.

The chain carries TRBV28 and TRBJ2-1; 9 nucleotides match TRBD2. V lost 2 bases and J lost 4; bases outside the gene matches: 9. This CDR3 comprises 17 residues. Germline lookup yields CDR1 MDHEN and CDR2 SYDVKM. The CDR3 loop is CASSLISGREGYNEQFF. The CDR3 DNA sequence: TGTGCCAGCAGTTTAATCTCGGGGCGGGAGGGATACAATGAGCAGTTCTTC.

V and J are TRBV30 and TRBJ2-7; D may correspond to TRBD1 or TRBD2 (5 bases each). The length of the CDR3 is 12 residues. Per germline, CDR1 GTSNPN and CDR2 SVGIG (reference sequence). Trimming stripped 8 bases from V and 0 bases from J, with 11 bases between. CDR3 DNA: TGTGCCGGGACCTTCAGCTCCTACGAGCAGTACTTC. Protein: CAGTFSSYEQYF.

V and J are TRBV6-1 and TRBJ1-2, with 9 bases lining up with TRBD1. The length of the CDR3 is 14 residues. Germline V lookup: CDR1 MNHNS, CDR2 SASEGT. The junction had 7 bases not matched to a gene; V was cut back by 7 bases and J by 4 bases. CDR3 protein: CASTRSTGGYGYTF. The CDR3 DNA reads TGTGCCAGCACTCGGTCGACAGGGGGCTATGGCTACACCTTC.

The rearrangement uses TRBV6-1 and TRBJ1-3; D uncertain. The CDR3 has 15 residues. The germline gives CDR1 MNHNS, CDR2 SASEGT. V was trimmed by 6 bases and J by 1 base, leaving 13 bases between them. CDR3 DNA: TGTGCCAGCAGCCCCGCGGGGTGGTCTGGAAACACCATATATTTT. Protein: CASSPAGWSGNTIYF.

This chain connects TRBV30 to TRBJ1-1, with D possibly being TRBD1 (5 bases). Germline CDR1 is GTSNPN and CDR2 is SVGIG (reference sequence). The CDR3 extends over 13 amino acids. V lost 2 bases and J 4 bases, leaving 11 bases between the germline ends. The CDR3 DNA sequence: TGTGCCTGGAGTTCAGGGCGGAGCACTGAAGCTTTCTTT. Amino acid sequence: CAWSSGRSTEAFF.

The CDR3 loop is CASSLVRAGYWGSNEQFF. The CDR3 DNA reads as TGTGCCAGCAGCTTAGTAAGGGCGGGGTATTGGGGGAGTAATGAGCAGTTCTTC. The chain links TRBV11-3 to TRBJ2-1; maybe TRBD2 (6 bases). The V end was cut by 1 base, the J end by 7 bases, with 23 bases between. The germline V gene has CDR1 SGHNT and CDR2 YENEEA. The CDR3 is 18 amino acids.